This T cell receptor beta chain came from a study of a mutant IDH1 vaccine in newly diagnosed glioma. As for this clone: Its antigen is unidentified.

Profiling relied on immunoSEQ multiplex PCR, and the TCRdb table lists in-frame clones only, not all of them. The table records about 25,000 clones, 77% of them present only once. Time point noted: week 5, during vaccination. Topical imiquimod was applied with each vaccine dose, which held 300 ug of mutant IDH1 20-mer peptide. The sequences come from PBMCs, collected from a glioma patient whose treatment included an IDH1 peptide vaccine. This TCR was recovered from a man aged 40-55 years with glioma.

The CDR3 DNA sequence: TGTGCCAGCAAAGGGGCGGGGCTCAATGAAAAACTGTTTTTT. Translation: CASKGAGLNEKLFF. This chain links TRBV6-5 with TRBJ1-4; D perhaps matches TRBD1 (5 bases). Germline lookup yields CDR1 MNHEY and CDR2 SVGAGI. This CDR3 has 14 amino acids. The V gene lost 7 bases and the J gene lost 5 bases, with 14 bases spanning the gap.